Many counts were recorded for the clone carrying this T cell receptor (beta chain). Antigen: not known. The germline V gene encodes CDR1 LGHNA and CDR2 YSLEER. The V end lost 1 base, the J end lost 5 bases, and 11 bases lay between the germline ends. The length of the CDR3 is 14 residues. Each CDR3 protein is one row after TCRdb ran MiXCR on the reads. In the table there are about 920,000 distinct CDR3 sequences, roughly a third of which are singletons. This sample stems from a study of T cell repertoires in cytomegalovirus infection. Across the study: Based on public TCR beta signatures, there were indications of CMV infection and of a matching HLA type.

This sample comprised cultured CD8+ T cells from PBMCs, obtained from culture after CMV antigen stimulation. The receptor comes from a human donor in good health (CMV status not recorded). Some clones in this sample may be carry-over from other donors' samples. This rearrangement joins TRBV4-3 to TRBJ2-5, with TRBD1 as a possible D gene (7 bases). CDR3 sequence (DNA): TGCGCCAGCAGCCAAGGGACAGGAGGGGAGACCCAGTACTTC. Amino acid sequence: CASSQGTGGETQYF.